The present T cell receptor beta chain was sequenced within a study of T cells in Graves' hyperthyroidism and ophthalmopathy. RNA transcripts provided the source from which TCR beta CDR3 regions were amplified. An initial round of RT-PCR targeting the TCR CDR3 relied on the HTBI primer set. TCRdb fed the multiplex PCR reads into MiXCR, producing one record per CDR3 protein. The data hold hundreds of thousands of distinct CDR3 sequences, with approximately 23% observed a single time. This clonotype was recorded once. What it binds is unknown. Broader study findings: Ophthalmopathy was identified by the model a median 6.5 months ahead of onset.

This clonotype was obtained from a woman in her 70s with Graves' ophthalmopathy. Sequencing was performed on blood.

The CDR3 bases are TGTGCCAGCAGCGGCGGGGCCGCATACTCTGGGGCCAACGTCCTGACTTTC. As protein: CASSGGAAYSGANVLTF. This chain links TRBV9 with TRBJ2-6, with D maybe TRBD2 (6 bases). Per the germline V gene, CDR1 is SGDLS and CDR2 is YYNGEE. The CDR3 covers 17 residues. V gave up 3 bases and J gave up 0 bases, with 13 bases separating them.